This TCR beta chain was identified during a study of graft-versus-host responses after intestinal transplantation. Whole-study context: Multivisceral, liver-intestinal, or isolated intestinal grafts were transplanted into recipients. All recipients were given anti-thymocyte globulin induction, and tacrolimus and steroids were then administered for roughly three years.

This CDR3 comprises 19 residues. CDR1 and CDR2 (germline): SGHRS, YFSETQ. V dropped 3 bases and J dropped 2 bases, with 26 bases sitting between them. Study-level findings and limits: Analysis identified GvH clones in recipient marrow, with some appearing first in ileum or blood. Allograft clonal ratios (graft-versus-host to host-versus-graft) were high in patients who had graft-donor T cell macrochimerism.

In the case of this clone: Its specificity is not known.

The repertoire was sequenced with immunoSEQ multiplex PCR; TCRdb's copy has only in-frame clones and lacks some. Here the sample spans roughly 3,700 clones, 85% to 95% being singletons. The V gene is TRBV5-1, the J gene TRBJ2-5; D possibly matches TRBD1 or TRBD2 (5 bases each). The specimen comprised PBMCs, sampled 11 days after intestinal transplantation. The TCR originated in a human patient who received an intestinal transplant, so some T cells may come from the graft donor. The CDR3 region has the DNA TGCGCCAGCAGCTCGGTGGCCTGGCTGGATATCGGGACGCAAGAGACCCAGTACTTC. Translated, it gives CASSSVAWLDIGTQETQYF.